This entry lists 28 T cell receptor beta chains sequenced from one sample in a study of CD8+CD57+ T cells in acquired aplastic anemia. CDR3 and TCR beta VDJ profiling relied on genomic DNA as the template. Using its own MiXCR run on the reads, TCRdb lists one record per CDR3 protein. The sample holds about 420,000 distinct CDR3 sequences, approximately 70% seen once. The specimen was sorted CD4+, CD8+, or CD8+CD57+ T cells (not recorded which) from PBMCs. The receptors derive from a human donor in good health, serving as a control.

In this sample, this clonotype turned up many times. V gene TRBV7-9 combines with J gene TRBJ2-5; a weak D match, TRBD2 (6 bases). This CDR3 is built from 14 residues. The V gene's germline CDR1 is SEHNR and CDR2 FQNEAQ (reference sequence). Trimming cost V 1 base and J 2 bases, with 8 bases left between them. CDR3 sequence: CASSLGEEQETQYF. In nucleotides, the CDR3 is TGTGCCAGCAGCTTAGGGGAGGAACAAGAGACCCAGTACTTC.

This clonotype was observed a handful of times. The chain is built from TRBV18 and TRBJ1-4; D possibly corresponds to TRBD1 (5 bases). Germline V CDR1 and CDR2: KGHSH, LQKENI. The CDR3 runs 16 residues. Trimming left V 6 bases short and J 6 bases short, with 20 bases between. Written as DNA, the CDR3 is TGTGCCAGCTCTTACGGGACTTTTAGAGGGGATGAAAAACTGTTTTTT. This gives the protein CASSYGTFRGDEKLFF.

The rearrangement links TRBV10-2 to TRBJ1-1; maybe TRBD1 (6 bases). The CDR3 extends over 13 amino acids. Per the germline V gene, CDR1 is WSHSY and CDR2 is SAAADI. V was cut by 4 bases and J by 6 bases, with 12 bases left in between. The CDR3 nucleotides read TGCGCCAGCAGTGTTTACAGGGCCGCTGAAGCTTTCTTT. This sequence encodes CASSVYRAAEAFF.

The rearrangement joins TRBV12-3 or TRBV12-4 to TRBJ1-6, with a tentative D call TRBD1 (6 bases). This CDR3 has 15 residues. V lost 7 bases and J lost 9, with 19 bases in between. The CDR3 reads CASTLRRQGFSPLHF. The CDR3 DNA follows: TGTGCCAGCACCCTACGGCGGCAGGGGTTTTCACCCCTCCACTTT.

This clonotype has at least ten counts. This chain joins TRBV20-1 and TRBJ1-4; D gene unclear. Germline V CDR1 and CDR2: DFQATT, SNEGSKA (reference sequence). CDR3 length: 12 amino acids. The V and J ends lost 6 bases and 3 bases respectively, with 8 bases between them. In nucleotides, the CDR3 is TGCAGTGCGGGTACTTCTAATGAAAAACTGTTTTTT. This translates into CSAGTSNEKLFF.

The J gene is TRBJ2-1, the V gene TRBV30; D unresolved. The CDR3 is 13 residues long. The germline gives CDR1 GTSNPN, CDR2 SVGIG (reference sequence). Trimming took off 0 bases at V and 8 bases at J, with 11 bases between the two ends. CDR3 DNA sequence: TGTGCCTGGAGTGTGAACACGTACGATGAGCAGTTCTTC. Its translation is CAWSVNTYDEQFF. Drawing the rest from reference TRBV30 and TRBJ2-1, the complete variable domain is SQTIHQWPATLVQPVGSPLSLECTVEGTSNPNLYWYRQAAGRGLQLLFYSVGIGQISSEVPQNLSASRPQDRQFILSSKKLLLSDSGFYLCAWSVNTYDEQFFGPGTRLTVL.

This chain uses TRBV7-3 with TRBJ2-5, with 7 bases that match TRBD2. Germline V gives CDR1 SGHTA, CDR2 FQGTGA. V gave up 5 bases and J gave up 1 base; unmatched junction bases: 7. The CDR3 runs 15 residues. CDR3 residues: CASSRIGGFQETQYF. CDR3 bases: TGTGCCAGCAGCCGCATCGGGGGGTTCCAAGAGACCCAGTACTTC.

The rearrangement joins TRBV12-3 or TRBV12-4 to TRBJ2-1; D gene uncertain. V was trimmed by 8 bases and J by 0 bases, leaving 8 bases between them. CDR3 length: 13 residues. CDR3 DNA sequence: TGTGCCAGCGAGGCTAACTCCTACAATGAGCAGTTCTTC. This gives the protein CASEANSYNEQFF.

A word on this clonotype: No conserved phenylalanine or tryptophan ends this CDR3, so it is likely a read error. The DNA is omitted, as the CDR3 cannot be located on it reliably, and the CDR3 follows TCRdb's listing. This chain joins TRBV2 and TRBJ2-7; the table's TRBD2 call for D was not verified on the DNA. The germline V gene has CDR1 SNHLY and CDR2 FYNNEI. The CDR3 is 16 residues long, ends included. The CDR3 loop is CASAGGRDSPLHFGNG.

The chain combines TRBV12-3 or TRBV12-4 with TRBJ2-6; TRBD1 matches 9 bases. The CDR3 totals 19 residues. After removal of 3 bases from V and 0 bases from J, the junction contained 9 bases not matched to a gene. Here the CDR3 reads CASSFSHGTGISGANVLTF. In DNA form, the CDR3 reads TGTGCCAGCAGTTTCTCACACGGGACAGGGATCTCTGGGGCCAACGTCCTGACTTTC.

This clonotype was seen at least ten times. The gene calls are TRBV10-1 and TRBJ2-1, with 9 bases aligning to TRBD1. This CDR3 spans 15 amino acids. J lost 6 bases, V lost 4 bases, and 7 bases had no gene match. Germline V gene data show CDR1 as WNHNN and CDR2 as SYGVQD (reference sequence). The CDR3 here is CASSVGGDRVNEQFF. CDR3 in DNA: TGCGCCAGCAGTGTGGGGGGGGACAGGGTCAATGAGCAGTTCTTC.

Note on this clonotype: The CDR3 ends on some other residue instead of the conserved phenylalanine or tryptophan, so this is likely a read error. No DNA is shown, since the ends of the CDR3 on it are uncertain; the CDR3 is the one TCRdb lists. CDR3 loop: CASGSDGGKQPQH. This chain uses TRBV7-2 with TRBJ1-5. The CDR3 spans 13 amino acids, including both terminal residues. The germline V gene has CDR1 SGHTA and CDR2 FQGNSA.

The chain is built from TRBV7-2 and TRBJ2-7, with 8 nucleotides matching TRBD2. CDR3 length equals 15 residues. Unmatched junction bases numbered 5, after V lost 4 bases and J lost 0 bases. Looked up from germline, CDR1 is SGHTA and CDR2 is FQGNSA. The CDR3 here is CASSSLSGSSYEQYF. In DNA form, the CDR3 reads TGTGCCAGCAGCTCCCTCAGCGGGAGCTCCTACGAGCAGTACTTC.

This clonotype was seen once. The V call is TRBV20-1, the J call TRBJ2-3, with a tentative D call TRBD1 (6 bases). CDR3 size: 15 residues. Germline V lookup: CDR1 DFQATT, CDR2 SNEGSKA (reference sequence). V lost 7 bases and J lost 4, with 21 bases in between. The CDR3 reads CSVRGSGNTADTQYF. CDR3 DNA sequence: TGCAGTGTTAGGGGGAGCGGAAACACTGCAGATACGCAGTATTTT.

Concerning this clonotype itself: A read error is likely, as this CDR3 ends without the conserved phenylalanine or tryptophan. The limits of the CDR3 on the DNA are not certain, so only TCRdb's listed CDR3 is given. CDR3 sequence: CASSVAPGGLAG. The genes are TRBV9 and TRBJ2-7; whether TRBD2, the table's D call, matches the DNA was not checked. The CDR3 region is 12 residues in length, termini included. Germline CDR1 and CDR2: SGDLS and YYNGEE.

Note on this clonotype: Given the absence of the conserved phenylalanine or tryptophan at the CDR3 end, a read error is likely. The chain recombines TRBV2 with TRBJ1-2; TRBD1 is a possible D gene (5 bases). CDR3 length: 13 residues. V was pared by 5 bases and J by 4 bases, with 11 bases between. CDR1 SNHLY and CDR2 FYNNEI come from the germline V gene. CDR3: CASSLSGTYGYTL. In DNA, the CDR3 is TGTGCCAGCAGTTTATCCGGGACCTATGGCTACACCCTC.

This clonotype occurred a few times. In DNA form, the CDR3 reads TGTGCCAGCAGCGTAACCCAGGGTTCGGGTAATGAAAAACTGTTTTTT. It codes for CASSVTQGSGNEKLFF. The chain has TRBV6-1 and TRBJ1-4, with D possibly TRBD1 on 5 matching bases. There are 16 residues in the CDR3. The V and J ends lost 6 bases and 4 bases respectively, with 18 bases between them. Germline CDR1 and CDR2: MNHNS and SASEGT.

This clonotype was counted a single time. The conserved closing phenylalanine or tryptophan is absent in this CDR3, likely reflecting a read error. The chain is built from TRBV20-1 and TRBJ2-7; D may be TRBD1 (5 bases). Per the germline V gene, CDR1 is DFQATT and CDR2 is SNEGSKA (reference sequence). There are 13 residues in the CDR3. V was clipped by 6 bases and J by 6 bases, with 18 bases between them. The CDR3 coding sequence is TGCAGTGCGCGGAAACGTGAAGGGGTCGAGCAGTACCTC. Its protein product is CSARKREGVEQYL.

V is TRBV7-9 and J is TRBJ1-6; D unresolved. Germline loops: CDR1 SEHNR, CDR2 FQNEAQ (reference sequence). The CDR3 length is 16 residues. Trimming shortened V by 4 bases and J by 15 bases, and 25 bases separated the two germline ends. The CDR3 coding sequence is TGTGCCAGCAGCTCTGATTGGACCAATGGCTACACCTTCCTCCACTTT. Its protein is CASSSDWTNGYTFLHF.

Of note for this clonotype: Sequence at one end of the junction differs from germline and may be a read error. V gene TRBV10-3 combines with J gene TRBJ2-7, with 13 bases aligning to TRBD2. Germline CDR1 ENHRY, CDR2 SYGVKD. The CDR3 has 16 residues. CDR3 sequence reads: CAISDRTSGSSYNEQF. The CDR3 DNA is TGTGCCATCAGTGACAGGACTAGCGGGAGCTCCTACAATGAGCAGTTC.

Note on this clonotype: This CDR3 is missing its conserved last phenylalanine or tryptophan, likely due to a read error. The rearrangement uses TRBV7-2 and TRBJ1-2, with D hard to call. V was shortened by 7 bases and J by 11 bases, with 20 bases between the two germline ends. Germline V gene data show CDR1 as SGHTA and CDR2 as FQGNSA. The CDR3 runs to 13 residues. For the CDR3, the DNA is TGTGCCAGCAATCCCGATCAAGAGACCCAGTACACCGGG. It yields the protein CASNPDQETQYTG.

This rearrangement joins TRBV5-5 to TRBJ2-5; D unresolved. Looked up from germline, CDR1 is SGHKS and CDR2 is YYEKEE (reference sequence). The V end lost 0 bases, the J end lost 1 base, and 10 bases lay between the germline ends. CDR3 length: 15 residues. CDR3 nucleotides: TGTGCCAGCAGCTTGGGGGCGTACCTCCAAGAGACCCAGTACTTC. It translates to CASSLGAYLQETQYF.

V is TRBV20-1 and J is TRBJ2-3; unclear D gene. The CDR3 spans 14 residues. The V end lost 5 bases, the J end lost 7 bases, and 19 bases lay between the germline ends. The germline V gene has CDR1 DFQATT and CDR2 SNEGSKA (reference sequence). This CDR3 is CSAPHNGYTYTQYF. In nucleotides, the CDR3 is TGCAGTGCTCCTCACAATGGCTACACCTATACGCAGTATTTT.

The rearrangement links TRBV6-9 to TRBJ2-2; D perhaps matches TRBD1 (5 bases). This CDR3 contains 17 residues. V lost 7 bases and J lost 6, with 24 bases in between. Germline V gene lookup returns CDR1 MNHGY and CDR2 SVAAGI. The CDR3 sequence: CASKLTPFSRAAGELFF. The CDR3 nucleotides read TGTGCCAGCAAGTTAACGCCGTTTTCCAGGGCGGCCGGGGAGCTGTTTTTT.

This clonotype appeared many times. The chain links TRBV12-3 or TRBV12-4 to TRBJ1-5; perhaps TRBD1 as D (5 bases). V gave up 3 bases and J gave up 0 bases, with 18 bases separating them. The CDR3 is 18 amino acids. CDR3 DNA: TGTGCCAGCAGTTTTGCCGGGACCGAAGCCCGTAGCAATCAGCCCCAGCATTTT. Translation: CASSFAGTEARSNQPQHF.

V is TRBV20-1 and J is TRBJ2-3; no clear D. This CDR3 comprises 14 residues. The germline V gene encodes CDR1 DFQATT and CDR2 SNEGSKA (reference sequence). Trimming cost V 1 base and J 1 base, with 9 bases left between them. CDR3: CSARGSTGTDTQYF. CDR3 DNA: TGCAGTGCTAGAGGTAGTACGGGCACAGATACGCAGTATTTT.

The CDR3 here is CASSTGPWDSLVHGYTF. In nucleotides, the CDR3 is TGTGCCAGTAGTACCGGACCATGGGACTCACTTGTACACGGCTACACCTTC. The V gene is TRBV19, the J gene TRBJ1-2; a possible D gene is TRBD1 (5 bases). The germline V gene has CDR1 LNHDA and CDR2 SQIVND (reference sequence). Between the trimmed V and J ends, which lost 4 bases and 8 bases, there was a span of 26 bases. This CDR3 is 17 amino acids long. The variable domain in full, with the rest retrieved from reference TRBV19 and TRBJ1-2, is DGGITQSPKYLFRKEGQNVTLSCEQNLNHDAMYWYRQDPGQGLRLIYYSQIVNDFQKGDIAEGYSVSREKKESFPLTVTSAQKNPTAFYLCASSTGPWDSLVHGYTFGSGTRLTVV.

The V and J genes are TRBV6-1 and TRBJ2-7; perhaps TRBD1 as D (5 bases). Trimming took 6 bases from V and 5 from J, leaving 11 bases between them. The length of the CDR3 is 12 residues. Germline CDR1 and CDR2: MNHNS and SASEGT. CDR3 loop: CASRGLRNEQYF. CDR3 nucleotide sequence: TGTGCCAGCAGGGGGCTGAGGAACGAGCAGTACTTC.